The sample holds a few counts of the clone carrying this T cell receptor (beta chain). This entry is derived from a study of blood T cell repertoires in COVID-19. Repertoires were generated with immunoSEQ multiplex PCR, while TCRdb's copy carries only in-frame clones and drops some. The profile shows 150,000 to 200,000 clones, around 76% of them singletons. Trimming removed 6 bases from V and 1 base from J, with 7 bases in between. The germline V gene has CDR1 MDHEN and CDR2 SYDVKM. The CDR3 length is 12 residues. This receptor was taken from a woman aged 45-59 years with active or convalescent COVID-19. The chain links TRBV28 to TRBJ2-7; tentative D call: TRBD1 (6 bases). Sequencing was carried out using peripheral blood. CDR3 DNA: TGTGCCAGCAGCGGACAGTCCTACGAGCAGTACTTC. It is translated as CASSGQSYEQYF.